The clone carrying this T cell receptor beta chain was seen a few times. Its specificity is not known. The sample originates from a study of T cell responses to AZD1222 COVID-19 vaccine. Study outcomes and limitations: Repertoire sampling occurred only after the peak T cell response.

Libraries were prepared by immunoSEQ multiplex PCR; TCRdb keeps only in-frame clonotypes and omits some of them. Here the sample spans around 100,000 clones, 87% being singletons. The CDR3 totals 15 residues. Per the germline V gene, CDR1 is SGHTA and CDR2 is FQGNSA. V was shortened by 7 bases and J by 3 bases, with 13 bases between the two germline ends. Sequencing was performed on peripheral blood, taken 28 days after the second AZD1222 dose. The chain joins TRBV7-2 to TRBJ1-6, with D possibly TRBD1 on 5 matching bases. This clonotype was obtained from an adult who received the AZD1222 COVID-19 vaccine. The CDR3 sequence is CASNPTGGYNSPLHF. CDR3 in DNA: TGTGCCAGCAACCCAACGGGGGGCTATAATTCACCCCTCCACTTT.